The present T cell receptor beta chain was sequenced within a study of radiation and T cells in renal cell carcinoma (dated by TCRdb to 2019 to 2021). About the investigation overall: In total, approximately 53 samples, comprising around 26 tumors and 27 peripheral blood samples, were subjected to TCR beta sequencing. In the approximately 57 samples combined, some 4,100,000 unique CDR3 nucleotide sequences were found, encoding 3,000,000 or so unique CDR3 amino acid sequences.

Results and caveats for the whole study, not just this receptor: Because the trial had a single-armed design, the trial could not examine how radiation dose or scheduling affected the TCR repertoire. A greater number of dominant CDR3 motifs was detected in irradiated tumors than in control tumors, and a larger share of the repertoire was occupied by these motifs in irradiated tumors than in control tumors. Only small tumor regions of 0.95 to 1 g were available, so intratumoral heterogeneity was not captured. Compared with controls, irradiated tumors had higher TCR clonality, as the top 100 clonotypes made up an average of around 50% of the repertoire, versus approximately 45% in nephrectomy-only tumors.

V sheds 8 bases and J sheds 6 bases, leaving 11 bases between their ends. For CDR1 and CDR2, the germline V gene lists SNHLY and FYNNEI. The CDR3 measures 12 amino acids from cysteine to phenylalanine. CDR3 DNA only is kept here, 36 bases in frame from base 1. The time point label on this specimen signifies: tumor resected at nephrectomy. The meaning of the sample's treatment or condition label: treatment-naive control, cytoreductive nephrectomy. The control tumors were taken from treatment-naive renal cell carcinoma patients who had cytoreductive nephrectomy with no earlier radiation. Every patient's renal cell carcinoma showed clear cell pathology. The control tumors sequenced for TCR were resected between the early 2010s and the mid-2010s from some ten males and 4 females whose median age was 57 years (range about 40 to 82). Tumors were dissociated mechanically, digested with collagenase/hyaluronidase at 37 degrees C, processed in gentleMACS C tubes, and stored in liquid nitrogen. The QIAamp DNA Blood Mini Kit (Qiagen) was used to prepare genomic DNA for TCR sequencing. Only samples passing all quality control checks were included in the analyses.

This clone was counted a single time. This receptor's antigen is unknown. Base qualities are missing; no much larger clone stands one base away. Following the manufacturer's recommendations, the immunoSEQ kit was used to generate TCR beta libraries from genomic DNA. Library preparation used a first multiplex PCR with proprietary primers, then a second PCR adding unique barcodes, with bead cleanups after each round. Each sample batch included a kit-provided positive control reaction and a negative control reaction. The final libraries were assessed on an Agilent 4200 TapeStation D1000 ScreenTape, pooled by volume, and quantified by qPCR. An Illumina NextSeq500 fitted with a MidOutput 150-cycle cartridge performed the sequencing, running 156 Read1 cycles and 15 Index1 cycles with the kit's custom primers. The pooled library was loaded at approximately 0.99 pM, and about 20% PhiX control was spiked in. The source study handled its data this way. Vendor-processed data were analyzed in R, with a clonotype defined as all T cells sharing the same CDR3 nucleotide sequence. For clone abundance analyses, frequencies were normalized to the 10,000 most abundant clones per sample. Public T cell clones, averaging fewer than five per sample, were removed before analysis. Dominant motifs were analyzed with ImmunoMap using the PAM10 matrix, a gap penalty of 30, and a homology threshold of 0.3, and motifs with a cumulative frequency of at least 0.01 were considered dominant. Held by TCRdb, this immuneACCESS table contains in-frame sequences only and omits some clones. Under half of the omission traces to an unresolved V gene where checked; the cause of the rest is unknown. V and J calls plus clone size are reproduced from that table; the DNA served to infer D and trimming. This sample is represented by over 10,000 clones; approximately 62% of them were singletons. The ten biggest clones cover roughly 19% of the sample.

The sample consisted of tumor tissue, taken from a patient whose treatment was nephrectomy without radiotherapy. The TCR sequence derives from a woman aged 80 or over with renal cell carcinoma. This receptor chain uses TRBV2 and TRBJ2-1, with the D gene too uncertain to name. CDR3 sequence: CASSYSGNEQFF. The nucleotides are TGTGCCAGCTCTTACAGTGGCAATGAGCAGTTCTTC.